This T cell receptor (beta chain) was observed in a study of PD-L1 blockade in urothelial cancer. The wider study: About 90% of the roughly 29 patients were men who had bladder-origin urothelial cancer. Previous chemotherapy exposure amounted to 0 to 3 regimens for patients. T cells were recovered from blood samples at a median of approximately 150,000. General study results and limits: Prediction of better survival came from below-median pretreatment blood TCR clonality.

Method: immunoSEQ multiplex PCR; TCRdb's copy keeps in-frame clones and lacks some. The data hold 60,000 to 75,000 clones, with more than 75% observed a single time. Comments on this clone: Its specificity is not known.

From germline, CDR1 is LGHNA and CDR2 YSLEER. After removal of 2 bases from V and 3 bases from J, the junction contained 6 bases not matched to a gene. This CDR3 comprises 15 residues. The time point is: pretreatment peripheral blood. The chain couples TRBV4-3 to TRBJ2-7; TRBD2 matches 8 bases. The sequenced sample was PBMCs, obtained around atezolizumab (anti-PD-L1) treatment. The TCR was taken from a man in his sixties with urothelial cancer. CDR3 sequence (DNA): TGCGCCAGCAGCCAACAGCCGGGGGGGAACTACGAGCAGTACTTC. It specifies CASSQQPGGNYEQYF.